The TCR beta chain under discussion was sequenced for a study of cytomegalovirus exposure and HLA in healthy donors. It was with 60 Vbeta and 13 Jbeta primers that the PCR ran. Only in-frame clones appear in the TCRdb table, and some are missing; sequencing was by immunoSEQ multiplex PCR. The profile covers 110,000 to 150,000 clones, with roughly three quarters appearing a single time and approximately 0.9% taken by the ten largest. Germline CDR1 reads LNHDA; CDR2 reads SQIVND (reference sequence). Trimming cost V 5 bases and J 5 bases; bases outside gene matches: 8. The CDR3 loop spans 14 amino acids. As to this clone: As yet, its antigen is unknown.

Study-wide findings and caveats: Indistinguishable V segments such as TRBV6-2 and TRBV6-3 were excluded. For TCR beta chains, V- and J-gene trimming was later linked to a missense DCLRE1C variant.

The TCR originated in a man younger than 35 in good health and CMV-seronegative. The chain has TRBV19 and TRBJ2-7; 8 positions agree with TRBD1. The sequencing input was PBMCs. In DNA form, the CDR3 reads TGTGCCAGTAGTTACAGGGGGACTCATAACGAGCAGTACTTC. Its protein is CASSYRGTHNEQYF.